A selection of T cell receptor beta chains follows, all from one sample in a study of blood T cell dynamics during melanoma immunotherapy. Profiling relied on immunoSEQ multiplex PCR, and the TCRdb table lists in-frame clones only, not all of them. The sample yields roughly 9,700 clones, 86% seen once. The sample in question was blood, obtained from a patient treated with checkpoint blockade. The receptors were gathered from a human donor with melanoma. CDR3s include the opening cysteine and the closing phenylalanine or tryptophan. D genes are given only for firm matches. For some rows the clone size is stated as once, few or many, or as a class when expanded; others skip it.

j_call	clone_size	d_call	v_call	cdr3_nt	cdr3_aa
TRBJ2-5	-	TRBD2	TRBV27	TGTGCCAGCAGGCCTGGACTAGCGGGGAAGACAGAGACCCAGTACTTC	CASRPGLAGKTETQYF
TRBJ2-3	-	TRBD1	TRBV5-1	TGCGCCAGCAGCTGGGGACAGTCGGATACGCAGTATTTT	CASSWGQSDTQYF
TRBJ2-2	-	TRBD1	TRBV11-2	TGTGCCAGCAGCTTAACAGGGGGCTTTGGCGGGGAGCTGTTTTTT	CASSLTGGFGGELFF
TRBJ1-4	-	-	TRBV27	TGTGCCAGCAGTCCTCGGGGAGGGAATAGCGAAAAACTGTTTTTT	CASSPRGGNSEKLFF
TRBJ2-7	-	TRBD1	TRBV11-2	TGTGCCAGCAGCTTAGGACAGGGGGCCTACGAGCAGTACTTC	CASSLGQGAYEQYF
TRBJ1-1	-	-	TRBV5-6	TGTGCCAGCAGCTTGATCAAGAACACTGAAGCTTTCTTT	CASSLIKNTEAFF
TRBJ1-5	once	-	TRBV19	TGTGCCAGTTTATCGACGGGGGGGCAGGAGCATTTT	CASLSTGGQEHF
TRBJ1-2	-	-	TRBV6-5	TGTGCCAGCAGACAAGAGCGGGTTACGGGCTACACCTTC	CASRQERVTGYTF
TRBJ2-2	once	-	TRBV7-3	TGTGCCAGCAGCCCAGGGGGGACGGCCGGGGAGCTGTTTTTT	CASSPGGTAGELFF
TRBJ2-7	-	TRBD1	TRBV5-5	TGTGCCAGCAGCTTTACCCCGGGGACAGGGGTCCACCACGAGCAGTACTTC	CASSFTPGTGVHHEQYF
TRBJ2-1	-	-	TRBV7-9	TGTGCCAGCAGCTTAGCGCGGCAGCTTGGCAATGAGCAGTTCTTC	CASSLARQLGNEQFF
TRBJ1-4	-	TRBD1	TRBV9	TGTGCCAGCAGCGTAGGACAGGGTCAGGAAAAACTGTTTTTT	CASSVGQGQEKLFF
TRBJ2-2	-	TRBD1	TRBV2	TGTGCCGGAGGGACAGGGCGCACCGGGGAGCTGTTTTTT	CAGGTGRTGELFF
TRBJ1-5	-	-	TRBV11-3	TGTGCCAGCAGCTTAGGGCGGGGGGAGGAGGGCAATCAGCCCCAGCATTTT	CASSLGRGEEGNQPQHF
TRBJ2-7	-	-	TRBV2	TGTGCCAGCAGTGAAGCCGGCAGTCGCTCCTACGAGCAGTACTTC	CASSEAGSRSYEQYF
TRBJ2-3	-	-	TRBV7-2	TGTGCCAGCAGGGATCTAGGGGGGGCTGGCACAGATACGCAGTATTTT	CASRDLGGAGTDTQYF
TRBJ2-2	-	-	TRBV5-1	TGCGCCAGCAGCTTAACACAAACGGGGGCCGGGGAGCTGTTTTTT	CASSLTQTGAGELFF
TRBJ1-1	once	-	TRBV11-3	TGTGCCAGCAGCTTAGGGGGGAACACTGAAGCTTTCTTT	CASSLGGNTEAFF
TRBJ2-6	-	-	TRBV7-9	TGTGCCAGCAGAGGGGTTCTCCCTGGGGCCAACGTCCTGACTTTC	CASRGVLPGANVLTF
TRBJ1-4	-	-	TRBV19	TGTGCCAGTAGTCCGGACGGTTATAATGAAAAACTGTTTTTT	CASSPDGYNEKLFF
TRBJ2-7	-	-	TRBV5-5	TGTGCCAGCAGCTTGGCCGACGGCGAGCAGTACTTC	CASSLADGEQYF
TRBJ1-6	-	-	TRBV30	TGTGCCTGGAGTGTATTGGGCAGCCCTAATTCACCCCTCCACTTT	CAWSVLGSPNSPLHF
TRBJ2-7	-	TRBD2	TRBV28	TGTGCCAGCACCCCCCCCCTAGCGGCATCCTACGAGCAGTACTTC	CASTPPLAASYEQYF
TRBJ2-2	-	-	TRBV5-6	TGTGCCAGCAGCTTGGTGTCAGGGATCACCGGGGAGCTGTTTTTT	CASSLVSGITGELFF
TRBJ2-2	once	TRBD2	TRBV15	TGTGCCACCAGCAGGGCCCCTAGCGGGGGGGCTATCGGGGAGCTGTTTTTT	CATSRAPSGGAIGELFF
TRBJ2-1	-	-	TRBV4-2	TGTGCCAGCAGCCAAGAAGGTAGCCTCAGCTCCTACAATGAGCAGTTCTTC	CASSQEGSLSSYNEQFF
TRBJ1-5	-	TRBD1	TRBV19	TGTGCCAGTAGTTTGGACAGGGGGGGATTGGGTCAGCCCCAGCATTTT	CASSLDRGGLGQPQHF
TRBJ1-2	-	-	TRBV28	TGTGCCAGTGTTACAGGGAAAGGCTATGGCTACACCTTC	CASVTGKGYGYTF
TRBJ1-1	-	-	TRBV6-5	TGTGCCAGCAGTTACATAGAGACGAACACTGAAGCTTTCTTT	CASSYIETNTEAFF
TRBJ2-7	-	-	TRBV18	TGTGCCAGCTCAATTAACCGGGGGATCTCCTACGAGCAGTACTTC	CASSINRGISYEQYF
TRBJ2-2	-	TRBD2	TRBV6-1	TGTGCCAGCAGTGAAACCAGCGGGGGGGCCGGGGAGCTGTTTTTT	CASSETSGGAGELFF
TRBJ2-7	once	-	TRBV19	TGTGCCAGTAGACCACACTTACCGGGCCGAGGCCCTCAAGGTTACTACGAGCAGTACTTC	CASRPHLPGRGPQGYYEQYF
TRBJ1-5	-	-	TRBV7-6	TGTGCCAGCAGCTTAGCGCTGGACGGCAATCAGCCCCAGCATTTT	CASSLALDGNQPQHF
TRBJ1-6	-	-	TRBV28	TGTGCCAGCAGTTTAATGGGGGAGTATTCACCCCTCCACTTT	CASSLMGEYSPLHF
TRBJ1-6	-	-	TRBV6-5	TGTGCCAGCAGTTCGGCAGGCTATAATTCACCCCTCCACTTT	CASSSAGYNSPLHF
TRBJ2-2	-	-	TRBV19	TGTGCCAGTAGTATACTTCGCCTCCTCGACACCGGGGAGCTGTTTTTT	CASSILRLLDTGELFF
TRBJ2-7	-	-	TRBV30	TGTGCCTGGAGTGTACGCAGGTTCCCCTACGAGCAGTACTTC	CAWSVRRFPYEQYF
TRBJ1-2	once	TRBD1	TRBV7-2	TGTGCCAGCAACCCACCGGGACAGGGGGCATATGGCTACACCTTC	CASNPPGQGAYGYTF
TRBJ2-2	-	-	TRBV4-2	TGTGCCAGCAGCCAAGATTTGGGATCCGGGGAGCTGTTTTTT	CASSQDLGSGELFF
TRBJ1-5	-	-	TRBV6-4	TGTGCCAGCAGTGAGAGGACAGTTAGCAATCAGCCCCAGCATTTT	CASSERTVSNQPQHF
TRBJ1-2	-	-	TRBV19	TGTGCCAGTAGTATAGTCGCAGCATACTATGGCTACACCTTC	CASSIVAAYYGYTF
TRBJ2-1	-	-	TRBV5-4	TGTGCCAGCAGCTCCGATTCTAGCGATGAGCAGTTCTTC	CASSSDSSDEQFF
TRBJ2-7	-	-	TRBV10-3	TGTGCCAGCAGCGAGGAACAGGGAGCTCTGGATTACGAGCAGTACTTC	CASSEEQGALDYEQYF
TRBJ2-2	-	-	TRBV7-2	TGTGCCAGCACCGTCCTAGGGAACACCGGGGAGCTGTTTTTT	CASTVLGNTGELFF
TRBJ2-5	-	-	TRBV20-1	TGCAGTGCTAGAGAAGGGGAGACCCAGTACTTC	CSAREGETQYF
TRBJ1-3	-	-	TRBV21-1	TGTGCCGCGGGAAACACCATATATTTT	CAAGNTIYF
TRBJ2-7	-	-	TRBV30	TGTGCCTGGAGTGTAGGCGGGGTCACCTACGAGCAGTACTTC	CAWSVGGVTYEQYF
TRBJ1-1	-	-	TRBV6-1	TGTGCCAGCAGCGGAAGCAACACTGAAGCTTTCTTT	CASSGSNTEAFF
TRBJ2-1	-	-	TRBV19	TGTGCCAGTAGTATAGGGGGGGATGAGCAGTTCTTC	CASSIGGDEQFF
TRBJ2-2	-	-	TRBV27	TGTGCCAGCAGTCGCCTTAAGGACGGTCCGAACACCGGGGAGCTGTTTTTT	CASSRLKDGPNTGELFF